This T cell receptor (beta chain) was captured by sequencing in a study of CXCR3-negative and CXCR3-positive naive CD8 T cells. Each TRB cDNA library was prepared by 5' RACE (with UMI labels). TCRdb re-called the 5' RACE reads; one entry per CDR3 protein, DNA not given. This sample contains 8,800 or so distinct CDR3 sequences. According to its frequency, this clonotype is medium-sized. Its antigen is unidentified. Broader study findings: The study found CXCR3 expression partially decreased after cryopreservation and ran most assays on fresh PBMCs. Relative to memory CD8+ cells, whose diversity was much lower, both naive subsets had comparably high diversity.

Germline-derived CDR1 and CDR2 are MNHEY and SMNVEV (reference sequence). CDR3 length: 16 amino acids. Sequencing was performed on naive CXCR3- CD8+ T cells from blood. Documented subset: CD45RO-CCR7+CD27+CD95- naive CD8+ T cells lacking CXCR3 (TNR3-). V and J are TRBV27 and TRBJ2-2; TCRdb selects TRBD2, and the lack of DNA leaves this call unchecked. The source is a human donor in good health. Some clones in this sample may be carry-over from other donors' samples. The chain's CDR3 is CASSFYAGSGTGELFF.